These 31 T cell receptor beta chains were sequenced from one sample in a study of blood T cell repertoires in COVID-19. Only in-frame clones appear in the TCRdb table, and some are missing; sequencing was by immunoSEQ multiplex PCR. The data hold approximately 50,000 clones, with around 92% observed a single time. The material sequenced was peripheral blood. These TCRs come from a man aged 50 to 59 with active COVID-19.

The genes are TRBV10-3 and TRBJ2-1; 11 bases match TRBD2. The CDR3 is made up of 17 amino acids. CDR1 ENHRY and CDR2 SYGVKD come from the germline V gene. The trim removed 4 bases at V and 0 bases at J, leaving 5 bases unmatched. The CDR3: CAISGGTSGNSYNEQFF. The CDR3 DNA is TGTGCCATCAGTGGCGGGACTAGCGGCAACTCCTACAATGAGCAGTTCTTC.

This clone was seen just once. V usage is TRBV7-2 and J usage is TRBJ1-5; the D gene is possibly TRBD1 (6 bases). The CDR3 loop spans 14 amino acids. In germline, CDR1 is SGHTA, CDR2 FQGNSA. Trimming left V 5 bases short and J 9 bases short, with 17 bases between. CDR3 sequence (DNA): TGTGCCAGCAGCACCGGGACAAGGCTTCGGCCCCAGCATTTT. Translated, it gives CASSTGTRLRPQHF.

This clone appeared once. The chain carries TRBV6-5 and TRBJ1-1; D is uncertain. There are 13 residues in the CDR3. The germline CDR1 and CDR2 sequences are MNHEY and SVGAGI. Trimming took 7 bases from V and 2 from J, leaving 11 bases between them. The CDR3 region has the DNA TGTGCCAGCACGCGGGTAGGTAACACTGAAGCTTTCTTT. Protein: CASTRVGNTEAFF.

V and J are TRBV9 and TRBJ1-4; 12 positions match TRBD1. The CDR3 extends over 17 amino acids. Trimming cost V 2 bases and J 5 bases; bases outside gene matches: 7. In germline, CDR1 is SGDLS, CDR2 YYNGEE. The CDR3 nucleotides read TGTGCCAGCAGCGTGACGGGACAGGGGGCGTCCAATGAAAAACTGTTTTTT. This codes for CASSVTGQGASNEKLFF. The full variable domain, completed using reference TRBV9 and TRBJ1-4, is DSGVTQTPKHLITATGQRVTLRCSPRSGDLSVYWYQQSLDQGLQFLIQYYNGEERAKGNILERFSAQQFPDLHSELNLSSLELGDSALYFCASSVTGQGASNEKLFFGSGTQLSVL.

V usage is TRBV27 and J usage is TRBJ2-2, with 11 bases lining up with TRBD2. V lost 5 bases, J lost 7 bases, and 3 bases stayed unmatched. There are 14 residues in the CDR3. Germline V gene sequence: CDR1 MNHEY, CDR2 SMNVEV (reference sequence). CDR3 amino acids: CASSIGLAGGELFF. The CDR3 coding sequence is TGTGCCAGCAGTATTGGACTAGCGGGCGGGGAGCTGTTTTTT.

The chain combines TRBV19 with TRBJ2-1; 7 nucleotides align to TRBD2. From germline, CDR1 is LNHDA and CDR2 SQIVND (reference sequence). The junction had 2 bases not matched to a gene; V was cut back by 0 bases and J by 0 bases. The CDR3 sequence is 16 residues long. CDR3 residues: CASSIERGSSYNEQFF. The CDR3 DNA is TGTGCCAGTAGTATAGAGCGGGGGAGCTCCTACAATGAGCAGTTCTTC.

V gene TRBV7-8 combines with J gene TRBJ2-1; D is uncertain. Germline lookup yields CDR1 SGHVS and CDR2 FQNEAQ. The CDR3 spans 15 residues. The V end lost 8 bases, the J end lost 5 bases, and 19 bases lay between the germline ends. The CDR3 region has the DNA TGTGCCAGCGAAAAGGTCCCCGAGGCCCACAATGAGCAGTTCTTC. It codes for CASEKVPEAHNEQFF.

In this sample, this clone turned up once. This rearrangement joins TRBV6-5 to TRBJ2-5; 9 positions match TRBD1. This CDR3 has 15 residues. V was clipped by 7 bases and J by 7 bases; unmatched bases: 13. Germline V gives CDR1 MNHEY, CDR2 SVGAGI. CDR3 sequence: CASTILDRGAVTQYF. In DNA form, the CDR3 reads TGTGCCAGCACCATACTCGACAGGGGGGCAGTGACCCAGTACTTC.

V is TRBV11-2 and J is TRBJ2-3, with a possible D match to TRBD1 (5 bases). Germline loops: CDR1 SGHAT, CDR2 FQNNGV. Trimming pared 5 bases from V and 4 bases from J, leaving 13 bases between. The CDR3 extends over 14 amino acids. DNA for the CDR3: TGTGCCAGCAGCCCTAATGTAGGGGCAGATACGCAGTATTTT. It codes for CASSPNVGADTQYF.

The chain uses TRBV6-2 or TRBV6-3 and TRBJ1-1, with D maybe TRBD1 (6 bases). V gave up 2 bases and J gave up 5 bases, with 12 bases separating them. CDR1 is MNHEY and CDR2 is SVGEGT in the germline V gene. The length of the CDR3 is 14 residues. CDR3 residues: CASSYQGQGTEAFF. In nucleotides, the CDR3 is TGTGCCAGCAGTTACCAGGGGCAGGGTACTGAAGCTTTCTTT.

J is TRBJ2-7 and V is TRBV18; 10 nucleotides match TRBD1. Germline loops: CDR1 KGHSH, CDR2 LQKENI. The CDR3 has 16 residues. Trimming at V came to 3 bases and at J to 2 bases, leaving 7 bases not matched to a gene. The CDR3 spells CASSPIRGQGTYEQYF. In DNA form, the CDR3 reads TGTGCCAGCTCACCGATAAGGGGACAGGGGACCTACGAGCAGTACTTC.

The chain employs TRBV2 and TRBJ1-2; D is ambiguous. The CDR3 has 13 residues. V lost 11 bases, J lost 1 base, and 14 bases lay in between. The germline CDR1 and CDR2 sequences are SNHLY and FYNNEI. DNA of the CDR3: TGTGCCTCCCGGAGGAGAGATAACTATGGCTACACCTTC. This encodes CASRRRDNYGYTF.

The chain uses TRBV11-3 and TRBJ2-4; D perhaps matches TRBD2 (5 bases). Germline lookup yields CDR1 SGHNT and CDR2 YENEEA. Trimming shortened V by 5 bases and J by 6 bases, and 11 bases separated the two germline ends. The length of the CDR3 is 13 residues. CDR3 nucleotides: TGTGCCAGCAGCACTGGAGGAGGAAACATTCAGTACTTC. It codes for CASSTGGGNIQYF.

The chain recombines TRBV20-1 with TRBJ2-7; perhaps TRBD1 as D (6 bases). Trimming took 4 bases from V and 8 from J, leaving 12 bases between them. The germline V gene encodes CDR1 DFQATT and CDR2 SNEGSKA (reference sequence). The CDR3 covers 11 residues. This CDR3 is CSATRTDQQYF. CDR3 nucleotide sequence: TGCAGTGCTACCAGGACAGACCAGCAGTACTTC.

This clone was detected a few times. This chain connects TRBV6-5 to TRBJ2-5, with 7 bases fitting TRBD2. The CDR3 spans 15 residues. The V and J ends lost 4 bases and 4 bases, in that order; junction bases with no gene match: 9. CDR1 MNHEY and CDR2 SVGAGI come from the germline V gene. The CDR3 reads CASSFIRGSPETQYF. DNA for the CDR3: TGTGCCAGCAGTTTCATTCGCGGGAGTCCAGAGACCCAGTACTTC.

This chain uses TRBV3-1 (or the pseudogene TRBV3-2) with TRBJ1-6, with 7 bases that match TRBD1. Losses at the gene ends were 6 bases for V and 7 bases for J; bases not matched to a gene: 0. Germline V gene sequence: CDR1 LGHDT, CDR2 YNNKEL (reference sequence). This CDR3 comprises 12 residues. This chain's CDR3 is CASRQGNSPLHF. DNA for the CDR3: TGTGCCAGCAGACAGGGGAATTCACCCCTCCACTTT.

About this clone itself: The conserved final phenylalanine or tryptophan is absent from the CDR3, which likely points to a read error. No DNA is shown, since the ends of the CDR3 on it are uncertain; the CDR3 is the one TCRdb lists. The chain employs TRBV24-1 and TRBJ2-7; TRBD2 was called by the table and not checked on the DNA. Looked up from germline, CDR1 is KGHDR and CDR2 is SFDVKD. Termini included, the CDR3 measures 8 amino acids. The CDR3 spells CALDSGGT.

V and J are TRBV3-1 (or the pseudogene TRBV3-2) and TRBJ2-3; no firm D call. The CDR3 runs 14 residues. The V gene's germline CDR1 is LGHDT and CDR2 YNNKEL (reference sequence). V dropped 4 bases and J dropped 3 bases, with 11 bases sitting between them. CDR3 sequence reads: CASSPPRVTDTQYF. The CDR3 region has the DNA TGTGCCAGCAGCCCTCCTCGGGTGACAGATACGCAGTATTTT.

This chain links TRBV5-1 with TRBJ2-2; tentatively, D is TRBD2 (6 bases). The CDR3 totals 15 residues. The germline V gene encodes CDR1 SGHRS and CDR2 YFSETQ. The ends were cut back, 6 bases at V and 0 bases at J, with 12 bases in the middle. CDR3 coding DNA: TGCGCCAGCATGGCGGGACGAACGAACACCGGGGAGCTGTTTTTT. It translates to CASMAGRTNTGELFF. The full variable domain, rest sourced from reference TRBV5-1 and TRBJ2-2, is KAGVTQTPRYLIKTRGQQVTLSCSPISGHRSVSWYQQTPGQGLQFLFEYFSETQRNKGNFPGRFSGRQFSNSRSEMNVSTLELGDSALYLCASMAGRTNTGELFFGEGSRLTVL.

This clone was picked up one time. The chain employs TRBV9 and TRBJ2-3; TRBD2 might be the D (6 bases). Germline CDR1 reads SGDLS; CDR2 reads YYNGEE. The CDR3 has 15 amino acids. The V end was cut by 0 bases, the J end by 6 bases, with 14 bases between. The CDR3 region is CASSVAVAGGDTQYF. The CDR3 DNA reads TGTGCCAGCAGCGTAGCTGTGGCAGGAGGGGATACGCAGTATTTT.

CDR3 sequence: CASSLAGTGGVYGYTF. CDR3 coding DNA: TGTGCCAGCAGTTTAGCGGGGACAGGGGGGGTCTATGGCTACACCTTC. The chain carries TRBV28 and TRBJ1-2, with 11 positions matching TRBD1. CDR3 size: 16 residues. Germline V CDR1 and CDR2: MDHEN, SYDVKM. Trimming removed 2 bases from V and 4 bases from J; junction bases left unmatched: 6.

The CDR3 sequence: CASSPDSGSNYGYTF. CDR3 nucleotides: TGTGCCAGCAGCCCAGACAGTGGATCTAACTATGGCTACACCTTC. This chain uses TRBV9 with TRBJ1-2, with D perhaps TRBD1 (5 bases). The CDR3 has 15 amino acids. CDR1 and CDR2 from the germline V gene are SGDLS and YYNGEE. Trimming pared 4 bases from V and 0 bases from J, leaving 13 bases between.

This rearrangement joins TRBV12-3 or TRBV12-4 to TRBJ2-7, with no clear D. Trimming took 6 bases from V and 0 from J, leaving 9 bases between them. This CDR3 contains 13 residues. The CDR3 reads CASSAGNSYEQYF. DNA for the CDR3: TGTGCCAGCAGCGCAGGTAACTCCTACGAGCAGTACTTC.

The J gene is TRBJ2-3, the V gene TRBV29-1; unclear D gene. Trimming shortened V by 7 bases and J by 9 bases, and 11 bases separated the two germline ends. Germline V gives CDR1 SQVTM, CDR2 ANQGSEA. This CDR3 region has 10 residues. The CDR3 DNA sequence: TGCAGCGGAGTAGAGATAACGCAGTATTTT. Translation: CSGVEITQYF.

This chain uses TRBV1 with TRBJ2-1; whether TRBD2, the table's D call, matches the DNA was not checked. TRBV1 is labeled a pseudogene. This CDR3 has 16 amino acids. The CDR3 DNA sequence: TGCACCAGCAGCCCACGCCCTGGCGGGAAAGTTAATGAGCAGTTCTTC. Encoded protein: CTSSPRPGGKVNEQFF.

The chain couples TRBV10-3 to TRBJ2-2; 9 positions match TRBD2. The CDR3 totals 13 residues. Per the germline V gene, CDR1 is ENHRY and CDR2 is SYGVKD. V lost 10 bases and J lost 1; bases outside the gene matches: 1. The CDR3 here is CATSGVNTGELFF. In nucleotides, the CDR3 is TGTGCCACTAGCGGGGTGAACACCGGGGAGCTGTTTTTT.

V usage is TRBV11-2 and J usage is TRBJ2-1; the match to TRBD1 covers 7 bases. The J segment lost 0 bases and the V segment lost 1 base, leaving 9 bases of the junction unmatched. Germline lookup yields CDR1 SGHAT and CDR2 FQNNGV. CDR3 length: 18 residues. This CDR3 is CASSLVPGQRSSYNEQFF. The CDR3 nucleotides read TGTGCCAGCAGCTTAGTACCGGGACAGAGGAGCTCCTACAATGAGCAGTTCTTC.

The rearrangement links TRBV3-1 (or the pseudogene TRBV3-2) to TRBJ2-2, with 8 bases fitting TRBD1. The CDR3 spans 15 residues. Germline trimming cut 3 bases from V and 6 bases from J; bases unmatched to any gene: 6. The germline V gene encodes CDR1 LGHDT and CDR2 YNNKEL (reference sequence). CDR3 in DNA: TGTGCCAGCAGCCACCCCGAGGACAGGGCCGGGGAGCTGTTTTTT. Its protein product is CASSHPEDRAGELFF.

This chain uses TRBV11-2 with TRBJ2-3; 7 bases are shared with TRBD2. The V gene end was trimmed by 3 bases and the J gene end by 2 bases; junction bases not matched to a gene: 14. This CDR3 has 18 residues. Germline lookup yields CDR1 SGHAT and CDR2 FQNNGV. This CDR3 is CASSLGTNAGLPTDTQYF. In nucleotides, the CDR3 is TGTGCCAGCAGCTTGGGGACTAATGCGGGACTGCCCACAGATACGCAGTATTTT.

The chain links TRBV2 to TRBJ2-5; 7 nucleotides match TRBD1. This CDR3 comprises 15 residues. In germline, CDR1 is SNHLY, CDR2 FYNNEI. Losses at the gene ends were 6 bases for V and 5 bases for J; bases not matched to a gene: 12. The CDR3 loop reads CASRRKGAAGETQYF. The CDR3 region has the DNA TGTGCCAGCAGACGTAAGGGGGCGGCTGGGGAGACCCAGTACTTC.

The chain recombines TRBV3-1 (or the pseudogene TRBV3-2) with TRBJ2-3; D is unclear. V lost 3 bases and J 8 bases, leaving 9 bases between the germline ends. Germline CDR1 LGHDT, CDR2 YNNKEL (reference sequence). The length of the CDR3 is 12 residues. The CDR3 loop is CASSHQPGTQYF. In nucleotides, the CDR3 is TGTGCCAGCAGCCACCAACCAGGTACGCAGTATTTT.